The 20 T cell receptor beta chains reported below all come from one sample, sequenced in a study of cytomegalovirus exposure and HLA in healthy donors. The PCR was carried out with 60 Vbeta primers and 13 Jbeta primers. Only in-frame clones appear in the TCRdb table, and some are missing; sequencing was by immunoSEQ multiplex PCR. The sample consists of 130,000 or so clones, 75% of them appearing once. The specimen was PBMCs. The receptor source for this set is a man aged 40-49 years in good health and CMV-seronegative.

The CDR3 sequence: CASSGNLPGLAGGLTGELFF. In DNA, the CDR3 is TGTGCCAGCAGTGGCAATTTACCGGGACTAGCGGGGGGGCTCACCGGGGAGCTGTTTTTT. V and J are TRBV6-1 and TRBJ2-2; TRBD2 aligns across 16 bases. The CDR3 length is 20 residues. After removal of 4 bases from V and 4 bases from J, the junction contained 12 bases not matched to a gene. The germline V gene encodes CDR1 MNHNS and CDR2 SASEGT.

The gene calls are TRBV5-6 and TRBJ1-1; D gene ambiguous. There are 13 residues in the CDR3. Trimming left V 4 bases short and J 0 bases short, with 7 bases between. Germline CDR1 reads SGHDT; CDR2 reads YYEEEE. CDR3 coding DNA: TGTGCCAGCAGCCTTACAGTGAACACTGAAGCTTTCTTT. Encoded protein: CASSLTVNTEAFF. Full variable domain (rest looked up from reference TRBV5-6 and TRBJ1-1): DAGVTQSPTHLIKTRGQQVTLRCSPKSGHDTVSWYQQALGQGPQFIFQYYEEEERQRGNFPDRFSGHQFPNYSSELNVNALLLGDSALYLCASSLTVNTEAFFGQGTRLTVV.

The chain uses TRBV9 and TRBJ2-5, with D possibly TRBD2 on 5 matching bases. The CDR3 extends over 14 amino acids. Germline V gene data show CDR1 as SGDLS and CDR2 as YYNGEE. V lost 0 bases to trimming and J lost 5 bases, with 11 bases between them. The CDR3 loop is CASSVATGGETQYF. CDR3 DNA: TGTGCCAGCAGCGTAGCTACGGGCGGGGAGACCCAGTACTTC.

The chain links TRBV10-3 to TRBJ2-2, with TRBD2 matching over 10 bases. The CDR3 sequence is 17 residues long. V trimming: 1 base; J trimming: 4 bases; junction bases outside the gene matches: 6. CDR1 ENHRY and CDR2 SYGVKD come from the germline V gene. CDR3 loop: CAISELTAGGVTGELFF. CDR3 coding DNA: TGTGCCATCAGTGAGTTAACAGCGGGGGGGGTCACCGGGGAGCTGTTTTTT.

This clone has only one observation. This sequence joins TRBV7-9 and TRBJ1-3; 8 nucleotides agree with TRBD1. Germline V gene data show CDR1 as SEHNR and CDR2 as FQNEAQ (reference sequence). Losses at the gene ends were 6 bases for V and 0 bases for J; bases not matched to a gene: 4. The CDR3 sequence is 15 residues long. Here the CDR3 reads CASRDRGASGNTIYF. CDR3 nucleotide sequence: TGTGCCAGCAGAGACAGGGGCGCCTCTGGAAACACCATATATTTT. The full variable domain, completed using reference TRBV7-9 and TRBJ1-3, is DTGVSQNPRHKITKRGQNVTFRCDPISEHNRLYWYRQTLGQGPEFLTYFQNEAQLEKSRLLSDRFSAERPKGSFSTLEIQRTEQGDSAMYLCASRDRGASGNTIYFGEGSWLTVV.

The V call is TRBV9, the J call TRBJ2-2, with 9 nucleotides matching TRBD2. The V and J ends lost 0 bases and 4 bases, in that order; junction bases with no gene match: 4. Germline values: CDR1 SGDLS, CDR2 YYNGEE. The length of the CDR3 is 16 residues. The CDR3 reads CASSVVAGAFTGELFF. CDR3 DNA: TGTGCCAGCAGCGTAGTAGCGGGGGCCTTCACCGGGGAGCTGTTTTTT. The full variable domain, completed using reference TRBV9 and TRBJ2-2, is DSGVTQTPKHLITATGQRVTLRCSPRSGDLSVYWYQQSLDQGLQFLIQYYNGEERAKGNILERFSAQQFPDLHSELNLSSLELGDSALYFCASSVVAGAFTGELFFGEGSRLTVL.

V is TRBV7-8 and J is TRBJ1-5, with 8 bases lining up with TRBD1. Germline assignment: CDR1 SGHVS and CDR2 FQNEAQ. The V segment lost 4 bases and the J segment 2 bases; nucleotides outside the gene matches: 10. The CDR3 length is 17 residues. CDR3 amino acids: CASSSSPTGERNQPQHF. For the CDR3, the DNA is TGTGCCAGCAGCTCCTCCCCGACAGGGGAGCGCAATCAGCCCCAGCATTTT.

The chain joins TRBV7-9 to TRBJ2-3; 10 nucleotides align to TRBD1. CDR3 length: 15 amino acids. The ends lost 2 bases at V and 6 bases at J; junction bases unmatched: 5. Germline lookup yields CDR1 SEHNR and CDR2 FQNEAQ (reference sequence). The DNA of the CDR3 is TGTGCCAGCAGCTTACTGGACAGGGGGACGGATACGCAGTATTTT. Its translation is CASSLLDRGTDTQYF.

The chain links TRBV18 to TRBJ1-2; D is ambiguous. Trimming stripped 0 bases from V and 4 bases from J, with 9 bases between. Germline assignment: CDR1 KGHSH and CDR2 LQKENI. The CDR3 has 14 residues. CDR3 amino acids: CASSPPAGSYGYTF. The CDR3 DNA reads TGTGCCAGCTCACCACCGGCGGGGTCCTATGGCTACACCTTC.

This clone appeared a few times. J is TRBJ1-3 and V is TRBV5-6; 8 nucleotides match TRBD1. CDR3 length: 15 amino acids. The V segment lost 4 bases and the J segment 2 bases; nucleotides outside the gene matches: 5. CDR1 SGHDT and CDR2 YYEEEE come from the germline V gene. The CDR3 reads CASSATGQAGNTIYF. DNA of the CDR3: TGTGCCAGCAGCGCTACGGGACAGGCTGGAAACACCATATATTTT.

For the CDR3, the DNA is TGCGCCAGCAGCTTCCAGACAGGGGGTGATGAAAAACTGTTTTTT. It specifies CASSFQTGGDEKLFF. The chain has TRBV5-1 and TRBJ1-4, with 9 bases that match TRBD1. The CDR3 has 15 amino acids. Germline CDR1 SGHRS, CDR2 YFSETQ. V trimming: 2 bases; J trimming: 6 bases; junction bases outside the gene matches: 5.

This sequence joins TRBV11-2 and TRBJ2-1, with 11 bases that match TRBD2. V shed 5 bases, J shed 3 bases, and the junction held 6 bases outside the gene matches. Germline values: CDR1 SGHAT, CDR2 FQNNGV. There are 16 residues in the CDR3. The DNA of the CDR3 is TGTGCCAGCAGCGTCCTTAGCGGGGGGGGCTACAATGAGCAGTTCTTC. The encoded protein is CASSVLSGGGYNEQFF.

The J gene is TRBJ1-1, the V gene TRBV12-5, with D perhaps matching TRBD1 (5 bases). This CDR3 has 15 amino acids. Germline V lookup: CDR1 LGHNT, CDR2 FRNRAP. V dropped 0 bases and J dropped 6 bases, with 14 bases sitting between them. The CDR3 region is CASGLVLGGRPEAFF. Written as DNA, the CDR3 is TGTGCTAGTGGTTTGGTACTCGGGGGTCGCCCTGAAGCTTTCTTT.

The chain joins TRBV6-6 to TRBJ2-7; D call uncertain. With 4 bases removed from V and 1 base from J, the gap between germline ends came to 5 bases. Germline V gene data show CDR1 as MNHNY and CDR2 as SVGAGI (reference sequence). The CDR3 loop spans 12 amino acids. CDR3 nucleotide sequence: TGTGCCAGCAGTTCCAAATCCTACGAGCAGTACTTC. Translated: CASSSKSYEQYF.

The gene calls are TRBV19 and TRBJ2-5, with TRBD2 matching 9 bases. Unmatched junction bases numbered 9, after V lost 5 bases and J lost 5 bases. The CDR3 covers 15 residues. The germline gives CDR1 LNHDA, CDR2 SQIVND (reference sequence). CDR3 amino acids: CASSLWTSEAETQYF. CDR3 DNA: TGTGCCAGTAGTCTCTGGACTAGCGAGGCCGAGACCCAGTACTTC.

With regard to this clone: The junction does not match germline at one end; this may be a read error. Other DNA sequences in this specimen translate into the identical CDR3. This chain connects TRBV7-9 to TRBJ1-4; D possibly corresponds to TRBD1 (6 bases). Germline V gene data show CDR1 as SEHNR and CDR2 as FQNEAQ (reference sequence). The CDR3 extends over 16 amino acids. The CDR3 coding sequence is TGTGCCAGCAGCTCGCAGGGGATGACAACTAATGAAAAGCTGTTTTTT. It specifies CASSSQGMTTNEKLFF.

This clone came up once. The J gene is TRBJ1-1, the V gene TRBV25-1; D is ambiguous. The CDR3 has 15 residues. CDR1 MGHDK and CDR2 SYGVNS come from the germline V gene. Trimming shortened V by 1 base and J by 3 bases, and 12 bases separated the two germline ends. CDR3 nucleotide sequence: TGTGCCAGCAGTGAATCTCTGGCCATGGACACTGAAGCTTTCTTT. Protein sequence: CASSESLAMDTEAFF.

This rearrangement joins TRBV19 to TRBJ2-7; D possibly corresponds to TRBD1 (6 bases). Germline V gene data show CDR1 as LNHDA and CDR2 as SQIVND (reference sequence). Trimming pared 9 bases from V and 2 bases from J, leaving 23 bases between. The CDR3 spans 16 residues. In DNA, the CDR3 is TGTGCCAGCTCCTGGGAACAGGGCATTCTGCCCTACGAGCAGTACTTC. This translates into CASSWEQGILPYEQYF.

This chain links TRBV5-1 with TRBJ1-3, with 10 bases fitting TRBD1. CDR1 and CDR2 (germline): SGHRS, YFSETQ. With V trimmed by 4 bases and J by 4 bases, 5 bases remained unmatched. The CDR3 sequence is 15 residues long. The CDR3 nucleotides are TGCGCCAGCAGCGTAGACAGGGGGCCGGGAAACACCATATATTTT. It encodes CASSVDRGPGNTIYF.

The rearrangement uses TRBV19 and TRBJ1-6; a possible D gene is TRBD1 (5 bases). The V end lost 5 bases, the J end lost 10 bases, and 12 bases lay between the germline ends. This CDR3 is 13 amino acids long. Germline V gene sequence: CDR1 LNHDA, CDR2 SQIVND (reference sequence). The DNA of the CDR3 is TGTGCCAGTAGTCCTTTGACAGTCTCACCCCTCCACTTT. Residues: CASSPLTVSPLHF.